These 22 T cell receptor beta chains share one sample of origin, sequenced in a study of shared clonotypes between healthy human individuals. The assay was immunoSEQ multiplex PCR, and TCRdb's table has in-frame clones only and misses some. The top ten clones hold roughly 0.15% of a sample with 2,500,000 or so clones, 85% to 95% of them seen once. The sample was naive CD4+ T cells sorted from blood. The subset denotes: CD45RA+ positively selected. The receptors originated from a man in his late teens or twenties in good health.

Written as DNA, the CDR3 is TGTGCCAGCAGCCAGACTAGCGGGAGTTGGTCCTACAATGAGCAGTTCTTC. It translates to CASSQTSGSWSYNEQFF. The V call is TRBV6-4, the J call TRBJ2-1; 12 bases are shared with TRBD2. The V gene's germline CDR1 is MRHNA and CDR2 SNTAGT. The V gene end was trimmed by 6 bases and the J gene end by 1 base; junction bases not matched to a gene: 7. This CDR3 contains 17 residues.

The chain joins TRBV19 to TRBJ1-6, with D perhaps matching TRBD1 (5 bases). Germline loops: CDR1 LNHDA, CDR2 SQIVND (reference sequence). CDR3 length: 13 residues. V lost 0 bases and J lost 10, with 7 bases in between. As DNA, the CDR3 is TGTGCCAGTAGTATAGACGGGGACTCACCCCTCCACTTT. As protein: CASSIDGDSPLHF. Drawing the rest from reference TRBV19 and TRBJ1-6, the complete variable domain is DGGITQSPKYLFRKEGQNVTLSCEQNLNHDAMYWYRQDPGQGLRLIYYSQIVNDFQKGDIAEGYSVSREKKESFPLTVTSAQKNPTAFYLCASSIDGDSPLHFGNGTRLTVT.

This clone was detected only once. The CDR3 region is CASSLIGRYEQYF. CDR3 bases: TGTGCCAGCAGTTTAATCGGGAGATACGAGCAGTACTTC. The V and J genes are TRBV28 and TRBJ2-7; TRBD2 might be the D (6 bases). Germline V lookup: CDR1 MDHEN, CDR2 SYDVKM. Trimming removed 2 bases at V and 4 bases at J, with 9 bases between. CDR3 length: 13 amino acids.

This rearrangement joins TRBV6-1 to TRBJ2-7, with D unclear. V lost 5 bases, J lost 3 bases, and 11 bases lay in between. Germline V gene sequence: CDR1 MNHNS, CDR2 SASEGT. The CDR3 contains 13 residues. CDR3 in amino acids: CASSPNKHYEQYF. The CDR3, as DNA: TGTGCCAGCAGTCCCAACAAACACTACGAGCAGTACTTC.

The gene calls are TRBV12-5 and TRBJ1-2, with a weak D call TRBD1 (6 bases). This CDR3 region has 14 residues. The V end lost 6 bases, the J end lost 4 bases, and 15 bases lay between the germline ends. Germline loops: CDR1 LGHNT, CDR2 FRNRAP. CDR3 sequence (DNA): TGTGCTAGTGGCTCAGGGGCTAGAGGCTATGGCTACACCTTC. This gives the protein CASGSGARGYGYTF.

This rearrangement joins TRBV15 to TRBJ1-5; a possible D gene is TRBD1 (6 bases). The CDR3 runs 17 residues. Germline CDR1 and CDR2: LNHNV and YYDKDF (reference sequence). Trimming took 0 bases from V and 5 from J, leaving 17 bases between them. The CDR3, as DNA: TGTGCCACCAGCAGAGATATGGTTACAGGGAGGGATCAGCCCCAGCATTTT. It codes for CATSRDMVTGRDQPQHF.

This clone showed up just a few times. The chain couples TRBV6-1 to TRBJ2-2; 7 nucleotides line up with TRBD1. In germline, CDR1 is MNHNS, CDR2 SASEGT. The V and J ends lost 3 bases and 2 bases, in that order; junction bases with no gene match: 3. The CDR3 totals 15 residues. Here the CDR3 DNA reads TGTGCCAGCAGTGAGGGGACAGTTAACACCGGGGAGCTGTTTTTT. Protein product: CASSEGTVNTGELFF.

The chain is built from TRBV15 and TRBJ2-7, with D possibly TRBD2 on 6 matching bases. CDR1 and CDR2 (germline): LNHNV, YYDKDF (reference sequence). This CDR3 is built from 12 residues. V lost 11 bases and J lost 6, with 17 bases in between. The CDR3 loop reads CASRRDSGEQYF. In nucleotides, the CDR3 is TGTGCCTCTCGCCGGGACTCGGGCGAGCAGTACTTC.

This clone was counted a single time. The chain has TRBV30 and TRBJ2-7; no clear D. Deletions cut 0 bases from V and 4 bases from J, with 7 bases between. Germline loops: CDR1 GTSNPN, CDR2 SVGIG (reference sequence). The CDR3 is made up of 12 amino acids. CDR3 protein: CAWSVSQYEQYF. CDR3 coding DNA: TGTGCCTGGAGTGTAAGCCAATACGAGCAGTACTTC.

Here the CDR3 DNA reads TGCGCCAGCAGCGTACAGGGTGGAGGGGTTAACGAGCAGTACTTC. Protein sequence: CASSVQGGGVNEQYF. The chain couples TRBV5-1 to TRBJ2-7; D is tentatively TRBD1 or TRBD2 (6 bases each). The ends were cut back, 4 bases at V and 5 bases at J, with 19 bases in the middle. Germline CDR1 is SGHRS and CDR2 is YFSETQ. This CDR3 comprises 15 residues. Using reference TRBV5-1 and TRBJ2-7 for the parts outside the CDR3, the full variable domain is KAGVTQTPRYLIKTRGQQVTLSCSPISGHRSVSWYQQTPGQGLQFLFEYFSETQRNKGNFPGRFSGRQFSNSRSEMNVSTLELGDSALYLCASSVQGGGVNEQYFGPGTRLTVT.

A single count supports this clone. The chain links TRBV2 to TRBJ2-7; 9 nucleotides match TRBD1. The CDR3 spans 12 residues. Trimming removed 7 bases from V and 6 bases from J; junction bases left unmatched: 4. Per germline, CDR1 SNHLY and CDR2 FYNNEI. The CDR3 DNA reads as TGTGCCAGCACTCCGGACAGGGGCGAGCAGTACTTC. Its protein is CASTPDRGEQYF.

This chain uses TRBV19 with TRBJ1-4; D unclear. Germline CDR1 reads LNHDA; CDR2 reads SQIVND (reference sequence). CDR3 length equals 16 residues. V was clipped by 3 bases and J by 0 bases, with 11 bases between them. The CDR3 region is CASSIVQTATNEKLFF. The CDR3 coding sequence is TGTGCCAGTAGTATTGTACAGACCGCAACTAATGAAAAACTGTTTTTT. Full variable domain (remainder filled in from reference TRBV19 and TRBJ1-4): DGGITQSPKYLFRKEGQNVTLSCEQNLNHDAMYWYRQDPGQGLRLIYYSQIVNDFQKGDIAEGYSVSREKKESFPLTVTSAQKNPTAFYLCASSIVQTATNEKLFFGSGTQLSVL.

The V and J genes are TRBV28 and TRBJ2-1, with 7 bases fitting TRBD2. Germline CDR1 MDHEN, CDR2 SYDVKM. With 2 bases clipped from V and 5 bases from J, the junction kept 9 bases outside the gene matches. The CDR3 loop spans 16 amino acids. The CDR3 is CASSLRSRTRDNEQFF. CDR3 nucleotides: TGTGCCAGCAGTTTACGATCCAGGACTAGGGACAATGAGCAGTTCTTC.

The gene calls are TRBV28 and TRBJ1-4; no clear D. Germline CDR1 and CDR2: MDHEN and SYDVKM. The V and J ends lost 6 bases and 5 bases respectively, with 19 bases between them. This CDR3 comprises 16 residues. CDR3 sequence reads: CASRRRPVPSNEKLFF. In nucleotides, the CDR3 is TGTGCCAGCAGAAGGCGCCCGGTTCCTAGCAATGAAAAACTGTTTTTT. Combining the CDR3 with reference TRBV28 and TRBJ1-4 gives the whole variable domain DVKVTQSSRYLVKRTGEKVFLECVQDMDHENMFWYRQDPGLGLRLIYFSYDVKMKEKGDIPEGYSVSREKKERFSLILESASTNQTSMYLCASRRRPVPSNEKLFFGSGTQLSVL.

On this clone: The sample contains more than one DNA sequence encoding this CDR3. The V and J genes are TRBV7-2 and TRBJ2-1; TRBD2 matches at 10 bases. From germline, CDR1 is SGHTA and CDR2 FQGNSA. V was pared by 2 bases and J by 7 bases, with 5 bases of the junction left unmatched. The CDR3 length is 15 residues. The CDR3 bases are TGTGCCAGCAGCTTACGGCTAGCGGGAGCTAATGAGCAGTTCTTC. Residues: CASSLRLAGANEQFF.

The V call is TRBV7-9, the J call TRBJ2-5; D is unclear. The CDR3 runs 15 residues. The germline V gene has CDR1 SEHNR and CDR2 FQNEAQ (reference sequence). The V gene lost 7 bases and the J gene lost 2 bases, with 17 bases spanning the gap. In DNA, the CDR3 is TGTGCCAGCACCCCGTCGAGGCAAGGACAAGAGACCCAGTACTTC. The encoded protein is CASTPSRQGQETQYF.

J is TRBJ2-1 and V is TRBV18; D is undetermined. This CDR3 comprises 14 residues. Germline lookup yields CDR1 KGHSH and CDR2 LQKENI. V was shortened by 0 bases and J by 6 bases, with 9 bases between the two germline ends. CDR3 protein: CASSPPGPFNEQFF. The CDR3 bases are TGTGCCAGCTCACCACCCGGTCCGTTCAATGAGCAGTTCTTC.

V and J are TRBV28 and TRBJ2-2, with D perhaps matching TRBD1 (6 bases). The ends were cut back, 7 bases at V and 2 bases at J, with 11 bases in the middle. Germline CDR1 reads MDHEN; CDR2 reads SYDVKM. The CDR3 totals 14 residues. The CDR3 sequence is CASTGRGNTGELFF. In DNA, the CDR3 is TGTGCCAGCACCGGCAGGGGCAACACCGGGGAGCTGTTTTTT.

CDR3 sequence reads: CASSPQGLTSGANVLTF. The CDR3 coding sequence is TGTGCCAGCTCACCACAGGGGCTTACCTCTGGGGCCAACGTCCTGACTTTC. The rearrangement uses TRBV18 and TRBJ2-6, with D perhaps matching TRBD1 (5 bases). Germline V gene data show CDR1 as KGHSH and CDR2 as LQKENI. There are 17 residues in the CDR3. With 1 base removed from V and 0 bases from J, the gap between germline ends came to 10 bases.

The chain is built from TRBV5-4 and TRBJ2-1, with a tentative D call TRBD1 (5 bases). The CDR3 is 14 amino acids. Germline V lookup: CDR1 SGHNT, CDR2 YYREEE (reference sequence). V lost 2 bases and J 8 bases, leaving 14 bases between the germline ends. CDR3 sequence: CASSLSGSNDEQFF. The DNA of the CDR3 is TGTGCCAGCAGCTTATCAGGGTCGAACGATGAGCAGTTCTTC.

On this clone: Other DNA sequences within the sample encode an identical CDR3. As DNA, the CDR3 is TGTGCCAGTAGTAGCCGGGACGGCTCCTACGAGCAGTACTTC. It specifies CASSSRDGSYEQYF. The chain carries TRBV19 and TRBJ2-7; D may match TRBD1 or TRBD2 (5 bases each). Germline V gene sequence: CDR1 LNHDA, CDR2 SQIVND (reference sequence). The ends were cut back, 4 bases at V and 0 bases at J, with 10 bases in the middle. The CDR3 has 14 residues.

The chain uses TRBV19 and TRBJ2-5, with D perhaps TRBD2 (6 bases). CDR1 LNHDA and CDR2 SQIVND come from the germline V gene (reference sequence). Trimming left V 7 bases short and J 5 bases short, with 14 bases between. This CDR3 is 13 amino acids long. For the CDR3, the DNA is TGTGCCAGTACCCCGAGTGGGGGGGAGACCCAGTACTTC. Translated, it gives CASTPSGGETQYF.